The 5 T cell receptor beta chains in this list originate from one sample, sequenced in a study of T-cell reconstitution after alpha-beta-depleted transplantation in children. Molecular barcoding with unique molecular identifiers was used for the TCRbeta library. TCRdb reprocessed the PCR reads via MiXCR and lists one record per CDR3 protein. The repertoire holds about 980,000 distinct CDR3 sequences, with around 30% as singletons. Source: PBMCs, mostly from graft donor cells, taken 360 days after TCRalphabeta/CD19-depleted stem cell transplant. These receptors all come from a boy younger than two who had a stem cell transplant for SCID, so the T cells may come from the graft donor.

The sample holds one count of this clonotype. The chain is built from TRBV7-3 and TRBJ2-1; D unclear. V lost 1 base, J lost 2 bases, and 15 bases lay in between. From germline, CDR1 is SGHTA and CDR2 FQGTGA. This CDR3 has 17 residues. CDR3 in DNA: TGTGCCAGCAGCTTAAGGCCAGCAAGAAGGGCCTACAATGAGCAGTTCTTC. Its protein product is CASSLRPARRAYNEQFF.

Comment on this clonotype: Without the conserved terminal phenylalanine or tryptophan, this CDR3 likely stems from a read error. The rearrangement links TRBV28 to TRBJ1-1; no definite D call. The V end was cut by 5 bases, the J end by 1 base, with 14 bases between. Germline V CDR1 and CDR2: MDHEN, SYDVKM. This CDR3 comprises 15 residues. CDR3 nucleotide sequence: TGTGCCAGCAGTCCACGTCATTCAGGGAACACTGAAGCTTTCTAT. Translated, it gives CASSPRHSGNTEAFY.

This clonotype was observed a single time. The V call is TRBV4-3, the J call TRBJ2-1; TRBD2 is a possible D gene (6 bases). V lost 0 bases and J 11 bases, leaving 17 bases between the germline ends. Germline lookup yields CDR1 LGHNA and CDR2 YSLEER. The CDR3 is made up of 15 amino acids. CDR3 region: CASSQEVPSEHQQFF. The CDR3 DNA reads TGCGCCAGCAGCCAAGAGGTCCCTAGCGAACACCAGCAGTTCTTC.

This clonotype was found a few times. The genes are TRBV15 and TRBJ2-1; 8 positions agree with TRBD2. J gave up 10 bases and V 5 bases, and 16 bases lay outside the gene matches. CDR3 size: 16 residues. Germline-derived CDR1 and CDR2 are LNHNV and YYDKDF (reference sequence). The CDR3 nucleotides read TGTGCCACCAGCGTCTATCTAGCGGGCGTCCCGTGGGAGCAGTTCTTC. Amino acids: CATSVYLAGVPWEQFF.

The V call is TRBV5-1, the J call TRBJ2-3; no definite D call. V gave up 2 bases and J gave up 0 bases, with 19 bases separating them. Germline lookup yields CDR1 SGHRS and CDR2 YFSETQ. The CDR3 contains 18 residues. The CDR3 DNA is TGCGCCAGCAGCTTAATAATCCGAACGGGCCGGAGCACAGATACGCAGTATTTT. Its protein is CASSLIIRTGRSTDTQYF.